The rows below give T cell receptor beta chains drawn from one sample of a study of T cells in Graves' hyperthyroidism and ophthalmopathy. Each CDR3 protein gets one entry after TCRdb re-called the multiplex PCR reads with MiXCR. Here the sample spans more than 500,000 distinct CDR3 sequences, 11% to 15% being singletons. Sequenced: blood. The receptor source for this set is a middle-aged woman with Graves' hyperthyroidism. The CDR3 runs from the conserved cysteine through the conserved F or W. The D gene is left open where the match is weak. Clone size appears in some rows only: once, few, many, or a class for an expanded clone.

v_gene: TRBV2; j_gene: TRBJ1-6; abundance: many; d_gene: .; CDR3aa: CASVISGGNNSPLHF; CDR3nt: TGTGCCAGCGTAATCTCGGGGGGCAATAATTCACCCCTCCACTTT
v_gene: TRBV28; j_gene: TRBJ2-7; abundance: many; d_gene: TRBD2; CDR3aa: CASTAPPGLAASEQYF; CDR3nt: TGTGCCAGCACTGCCCCCCCGGGACTAGCGGCCTCAGAGCAGTACTTC
v_gene: TRBV20-1; j_gene: TRBJ2-3; abundance: many; d_gene: TRBD2; CDR3aa: CSASGLAVTDTQYF; CDR3nt: TGCAGTGCCTCAGGACTAGCAGTCACAGATACGCAGTATTTT
v_gene: TRBV2; j_gene: TRBJ2-5; abundance: many; d_gene: TRBD2; CDR3aa: CASGFGLAQSWETQYF; CDR3nt: TGTGCCAGCGGGTTCGGACTAGCTCAGTCGTGGGAGACCCAGTACTTC
v_gene: TRBV7-9; j_gene: TRBJ2-1; abundance: many; d_gene: .; CDR3aa: CASSAGTPSYNEQFF; CDR3nt: TGTGCCAGCAGCGCCGGGACTCCGTCCTACAATGAGCAGTTCTTC
v_gene: TRBV29-1; j_gene: TRBJ2-3; abundance: many; d_gene: TRBD2; CDR3aa: CSVVLAVHTDTQYF; CDR3nt: TGCAGCGTTGTACTAGCGGTGCACACAGATACGCAGTATTTT
v_gene: TRBV6-2/TRBV6-3; j_gene: TRBJ2-3; abundance: .; d_gene: .; CDR3aa: CASSPVAGPPDTQYF; CDR3nt: TGTGCCAGCAGTCCAGTGGCAGGCCCCCCAGATACGCAGTATTTT
v_gene: TRBV5-6; j_gene: TRBJ1-1; abundance: many; d_gene: .; CDR3aa: CASSLSETEAFF; CDR3nt: TGTGCCAGCAGCTTGTCAGAGACTGAAGCTTTCTTT
v_gene: TRBV12-3/TRBV12-4; j_gene: TRBJ2-1; abundance: .; d_gene: .; CDR3aa: CASSEGVQRQFF; CDR3nt: TGTGCCAGCAGCGAGGGGGTACAAAGGCAGTTCTTC
v_gene: TRBV11-2; j_gene: TRBJ2-3; abundance: many; d_gene: TRBD1; CDR3aa: CASSTLRQGAYSTDTQYF; CDR3nt: TGTGCCAGCAGCACCCTCCGACAGGGGGCATATAGCACAGATACGCAGTATTTT
v_gene: TRBV12-3/TRBV12-4; j_gene: TRBJ2-5; abundance: .; d_gene: TRBD2; CDR3aa: CASSSSGGQETQYF; CDR3nt: TGTGCCAGCAGCTCTAGCGGGGGGCAAGAGACCCAGTACTTC
v_gene: TRBV24-1; j_gene: TRBJ2-1; abundance: few; d_gene: .; CDR3aa: CATSDLIAGTNEQFF; CDR3nt: TGTGCCACCAGTGATTTAATCGCGGGAACCAATGAGCAGTTCTTC
v_gene: TRBV11-3; j_gene: TRBJ1-6; abundance: .; d_gene: TRBD1; CDR3aa: CASSKDRAGNSPLHF; CDR3nt: TGTGCCAGCAGCAAAGACAGGGCCGGTAATTCACCCCTCCACTTT
v_gene: TRBV29-1; j_gene: TRBJ2-3; abundance: many; d_gene: .; CDR3aa: CSGGDISKADTQYF; CDR3nt: TGCAGCGGAGGGGACATTAGCAAGGCAGATACGCAGTATTTT
v_gene: TRBV2; j_gene: TRBJ1-1; abundance: many; d_gene: .; CDR3aa: CASTRWEGEAFF; CDR3nt: TGTGCCAGCACCCGCTGGGAGGGTGAAGCTTTCTTT
v_gene: TRBV20-1; j_gene: TRBJ2-3; abundance: many; d_gene: .; CDR3aa: CSASNTDTQYF; CDR3nt: TGCAGTGCTAGTAATACAGATACGCAGTATTTT
v_gene: TRBV5-5; j_gene: TRBJ1-6; abundance: few; d_gene: .; CDR3aa: CASSFTLSTNSPLHF; CDR3nt: TGTGCCAGCAGCTTCACCTTATCAACTAATTCACCCCTCCACTTT
v_gene: TRBV7-8; j_gene: TRBJ2-7; abundance: few; d_gene: .; CDR3aa: CASIPRGSYEQYF; CDR3nt: TGTGCCAGCATCCCAAGGGGGTCCTACGAGCAGTACTTC
v_gene: TRBV12-3/TRBV12-4; j_gene: TRBJ2-3; abundance: many; d_gene: .; CDR3aa: CASSFRGSTDTQYF; CDR3nt: TGTGCCAGCAGCTTTCGGGGAAGCACAGATACGCAGTATTTT
v_gene: TRBV27; j_gene: TRBJ1-5; abundance: once; d_gene: .; CDR3aa: CASSLSGGTASNQPQHF; CDR3nt: TGTGCCAGCAGTTTAAGCGGGGGGACGGCTAGCAATCAGCCCCAGCATTTT
v_gene: TRBV12-3/TRBV12-4; j_gene: TRBJ2-1; abundance: many; d_gene: TRBD2; CDR3aa: CASSLALSGRAHEQFF; CDR3nt: TGTGCCAGCAGTTTAGCGCTAAGCGGGAGGGCCCATGAGCAGTTCTTC
v_gene: TRBV28; j_gene: TRBJ1-1; abundance: many; d_gene: .; CDR3aa: CASSSGEGTYTEAFF; CDR3nt: TGTGCCAGCAGTTCCGGGGAGGGGACCTACACTGAAGCTTTCTTT
v_gene: TRBV11-3; j_gene: TRBJ2-7; abundance: few; d_gene: .; CDR3aa: CASSLEFEQYF; CDR3nt: TGTGCCAGCAGCTTAGAGTTTGAGCAGTACTTC
v_gene: TRBV20-1; j_gene: TRBJ2-5; abundance: few; d_gene: .; CDR3aa: CSAPDRTPGLETQYF; CDR3nt: TGCAGTGCTCCAGACAGGACCCCTGGGTTAGAGACCCAGTACTTC
v_gene: TRBV28; j_gene: TRBJ2-7; abundance: .; d_gene: .; CDR3aa: CASGTLYRSCEQYF; CDR3nt: TGTGCCAGCGGAACCTTATATCGCTCCTGCGAGCAGTACTTC
v_gene: TRBV19; j_gene: TRBJ2-2; abundance: .; d_gene: .; CDR3aa: CATQPGSRPPGELFF; CDR3nt: TGTGCCACCCAGCCGGGATCTCGACCCCCCGGGGAGCTGTTTTTT
v_gene: TRBV6-1; j_gene: TRBJ2-7; abundance: many; d_gene: .; CDR3aa: CASSSRDFVYEQYF; CDR3nt: TGTGCCAGCAGTTCCCGGGACTTCGTCTACGAGCAGTACTTC
v_gene: TRBV11-1; j_gene: TRBJ2-7; abundance: few; d_gene: TRBD1; CDR3aa: CASSQGLTGPFYEQYF; CDR3nt: TGCGCCAGCAGCCAAGGCCTGACAGGGCCTTTCTACGAGCAGTACTTC
v_gene: TRBV7-9; j_gene: TRBJ2-3; abundance: few; d_gene: TRBD1; CDR3aa: CASSHRGFTDTQYF; CDR3nt: TGTGCCAGCAGCCACAGGGGCTTCACAGATACGCAGTATTTT
v_gene: TRBV11-3; j_gene: TRBJ2-5; abundance: .; d_gene: TRBD2; CDR3aa: CASSLGREASETQYF; CDR3nt: TGTGCCAGCAGCCTGGGGAGGGAGGCCTCGGAGACCCAGTACTTC
v_gene: TRBV20-1; j_gene: TRBJ2-3; abundance: many; d_gene: TRBD1; CDR3aa: CSARVTGPFTDTQYF; CDR3nt: TGCAGTGCTAGAGTGACAGGGCCGTTCACAGATACGCAGTATTTT
v_gene: TRBV12-3/TRBV12-4; j_gene: TRBJ1-4; abundance: many; d_gene: .; CDR3aa: CASSPGLLGGSATNEKLFF; CDR3nt: TGTGCCAGCAGTCCGGGTTTGTTGGGGGGGAGTGCAACTAATGAAAAACTGTTTTTT
v_gene: TRBV2; j_gene: TRBJ2-5; abundance: many; d_gene: .; CDR3aa: CASSGATRGQETQYF; CDR3nt: TGTGCCAGCAGCGGTGCAACTCGGGGCCAAGAGACCCAGTACTTC